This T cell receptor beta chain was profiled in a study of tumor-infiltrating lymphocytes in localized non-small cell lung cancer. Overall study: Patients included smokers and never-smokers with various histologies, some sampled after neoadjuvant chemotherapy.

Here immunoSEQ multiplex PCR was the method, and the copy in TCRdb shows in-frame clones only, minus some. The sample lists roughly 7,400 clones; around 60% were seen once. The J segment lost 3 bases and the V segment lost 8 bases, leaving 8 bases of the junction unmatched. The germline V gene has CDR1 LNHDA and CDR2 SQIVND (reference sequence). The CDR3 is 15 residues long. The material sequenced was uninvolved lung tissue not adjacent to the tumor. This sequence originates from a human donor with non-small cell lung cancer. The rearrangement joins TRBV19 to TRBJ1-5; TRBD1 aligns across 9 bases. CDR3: CASGTGNGLNQPQHF. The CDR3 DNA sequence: TGTGCCAGTGGGACAGGGAACGGCCTCAATCAGCCCCAGCATTTT.